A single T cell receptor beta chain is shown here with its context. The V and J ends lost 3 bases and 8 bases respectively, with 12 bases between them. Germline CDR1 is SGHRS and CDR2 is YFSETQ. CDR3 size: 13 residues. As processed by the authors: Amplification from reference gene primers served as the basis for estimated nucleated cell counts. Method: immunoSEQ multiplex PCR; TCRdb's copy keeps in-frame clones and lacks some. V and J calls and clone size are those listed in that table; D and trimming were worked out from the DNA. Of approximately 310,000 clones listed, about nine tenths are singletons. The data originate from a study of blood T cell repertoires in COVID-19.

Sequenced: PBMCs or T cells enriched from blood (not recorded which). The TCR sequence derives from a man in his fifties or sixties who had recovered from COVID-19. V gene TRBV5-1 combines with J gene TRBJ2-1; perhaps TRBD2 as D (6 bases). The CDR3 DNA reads TGCGCCAGCAGCTCGTTGACTAGACATGAGCAGTTCTTC. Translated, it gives CASSSLTRHEQFF.